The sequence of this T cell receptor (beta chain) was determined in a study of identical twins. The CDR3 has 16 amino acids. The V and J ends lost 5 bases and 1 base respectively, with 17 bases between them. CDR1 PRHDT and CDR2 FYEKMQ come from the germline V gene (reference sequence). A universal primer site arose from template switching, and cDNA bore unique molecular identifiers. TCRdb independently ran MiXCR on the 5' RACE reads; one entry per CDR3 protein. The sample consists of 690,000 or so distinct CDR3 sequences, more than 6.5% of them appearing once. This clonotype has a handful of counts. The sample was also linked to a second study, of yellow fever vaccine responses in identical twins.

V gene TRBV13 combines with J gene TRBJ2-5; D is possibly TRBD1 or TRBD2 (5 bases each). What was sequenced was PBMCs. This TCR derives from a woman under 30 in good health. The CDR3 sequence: CASSQWGISLQETQYF. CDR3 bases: TGTGCCAGCAGCCAATGGGGGATTAGTCTCCAAGAGACCCAGTACTTC.